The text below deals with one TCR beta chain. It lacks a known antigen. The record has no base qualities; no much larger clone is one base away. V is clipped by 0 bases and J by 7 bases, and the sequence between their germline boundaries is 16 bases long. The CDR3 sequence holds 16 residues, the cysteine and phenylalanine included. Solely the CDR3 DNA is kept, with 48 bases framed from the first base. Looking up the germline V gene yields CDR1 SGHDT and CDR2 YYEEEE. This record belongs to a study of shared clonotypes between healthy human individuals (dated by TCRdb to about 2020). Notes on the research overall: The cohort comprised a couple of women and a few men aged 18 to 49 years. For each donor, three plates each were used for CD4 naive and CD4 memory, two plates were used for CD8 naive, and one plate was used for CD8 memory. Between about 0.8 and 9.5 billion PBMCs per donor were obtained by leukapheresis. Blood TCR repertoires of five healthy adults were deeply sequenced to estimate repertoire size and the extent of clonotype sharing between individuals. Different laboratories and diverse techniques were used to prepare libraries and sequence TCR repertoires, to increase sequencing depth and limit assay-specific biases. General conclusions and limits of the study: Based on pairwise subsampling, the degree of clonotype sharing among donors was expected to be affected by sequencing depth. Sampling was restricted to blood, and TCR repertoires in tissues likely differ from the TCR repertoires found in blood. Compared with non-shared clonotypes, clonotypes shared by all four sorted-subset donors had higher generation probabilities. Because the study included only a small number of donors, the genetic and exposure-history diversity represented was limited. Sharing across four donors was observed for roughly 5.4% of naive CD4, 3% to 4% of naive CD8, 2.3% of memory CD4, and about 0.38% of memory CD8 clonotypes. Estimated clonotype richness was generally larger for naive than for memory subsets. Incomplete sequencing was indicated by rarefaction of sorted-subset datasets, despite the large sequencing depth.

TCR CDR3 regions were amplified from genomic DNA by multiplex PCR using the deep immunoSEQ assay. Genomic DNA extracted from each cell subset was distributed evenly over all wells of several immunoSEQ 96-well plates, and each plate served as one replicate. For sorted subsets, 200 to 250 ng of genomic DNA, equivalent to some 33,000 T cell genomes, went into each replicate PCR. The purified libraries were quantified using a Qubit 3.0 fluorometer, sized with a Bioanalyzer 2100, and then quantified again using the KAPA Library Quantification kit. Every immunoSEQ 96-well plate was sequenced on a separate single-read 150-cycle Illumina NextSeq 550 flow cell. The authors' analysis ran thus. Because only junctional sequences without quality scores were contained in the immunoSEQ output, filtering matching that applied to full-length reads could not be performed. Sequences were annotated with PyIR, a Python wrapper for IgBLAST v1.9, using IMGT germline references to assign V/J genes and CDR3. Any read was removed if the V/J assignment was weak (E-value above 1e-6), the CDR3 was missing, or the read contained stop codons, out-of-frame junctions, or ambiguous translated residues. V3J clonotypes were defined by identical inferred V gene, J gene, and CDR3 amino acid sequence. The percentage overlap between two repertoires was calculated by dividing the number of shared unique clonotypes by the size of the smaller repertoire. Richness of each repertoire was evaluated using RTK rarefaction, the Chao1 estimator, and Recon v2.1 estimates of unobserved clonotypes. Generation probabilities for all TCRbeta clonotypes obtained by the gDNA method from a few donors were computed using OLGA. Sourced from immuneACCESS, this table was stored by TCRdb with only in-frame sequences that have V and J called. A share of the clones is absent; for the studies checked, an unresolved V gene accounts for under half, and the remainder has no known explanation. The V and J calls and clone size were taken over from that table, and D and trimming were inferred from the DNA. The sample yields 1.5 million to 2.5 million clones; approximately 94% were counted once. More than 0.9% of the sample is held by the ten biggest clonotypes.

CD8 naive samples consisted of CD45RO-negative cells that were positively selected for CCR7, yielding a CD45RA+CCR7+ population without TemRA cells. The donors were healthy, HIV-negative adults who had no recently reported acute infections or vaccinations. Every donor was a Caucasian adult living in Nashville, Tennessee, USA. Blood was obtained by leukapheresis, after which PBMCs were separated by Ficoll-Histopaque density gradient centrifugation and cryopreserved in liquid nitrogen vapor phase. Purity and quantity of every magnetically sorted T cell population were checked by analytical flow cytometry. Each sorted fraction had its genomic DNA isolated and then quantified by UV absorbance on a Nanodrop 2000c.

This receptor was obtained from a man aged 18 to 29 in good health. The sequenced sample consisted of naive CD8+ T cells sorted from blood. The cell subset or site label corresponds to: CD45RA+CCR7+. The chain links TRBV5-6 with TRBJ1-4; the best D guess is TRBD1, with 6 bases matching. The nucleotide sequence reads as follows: TGTGCCAGCAGCTTGGCTGGGGGGCGCTCCAGTGAAAAACTGTTTTTT. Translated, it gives CASSLAGGRSSEKLFF.